The 12 T cell receptor beta chains given below trace back to one sample, sequenced in a study of CDR3 diversity in severe acne. TCRdb re-called the PCR reads with MiXCR, one entry per CDR3 protein. This table has more than 85,000 distinct CDR3 sequences, around 53% appearing once. Material for sequencing was blood. These receptors all stem from a male donor with acne.

Judged by abundance, this clonotype is medium-sized (0.01 to 0.1%). The V and J genes are TRBV24-1 and TRBJ2-7; perhaps D is TRBD1 or TRBD2 (5 bases each). Trimming cost V 1 base and J 4 bases, with 16 bases left between them. Germline CDR1 KGHDR, CDR2 SFDVKD. The CDR3 contains 16 residues. As DNA, the CDR3 is TGTGCCACCAGTGATTTAGGACGGAGTGGGGGTTACGAGCAGTACTTC. Translated: CATSDLGRSGGYEQYF.

This clonotype was counted at least ten times. CDR3: CASSYAVNYGYTF. In DNA, the CDR3 is TGTGCCAGCAGTTACGCAGTTAACTATGGCTACACCTTC. This rearrangement joins TRBV6-6 to TRBJ1-2; unclear D gene. The germline CDR1 and CDR2 sequences are MNHNY and SVGAGI (reference sequence). This CDR3 region has 13 residues. The ends were cut back, 2 bases at V and 1 base at J, with 5 bases in the middle.

This clonotype appeared a single time. Written as DNA, the CDR3 is TGTGTAAGTGCACTCACCTACGAGCAGTACTTC. Residues: CVSALTYEQYF. The chain couples TRBV19 to TRBJ2-7, with no clear D. CDR1 and CDR2 from the germline V gene are LNHDA and SQIVND (reference sequence). The CDR3 sequence is 11 residues long.

The chain joins TRBV24-1 to TRBJ1-5; D may be TRBD1 (5 bases). V was trimmed by 6 bases and J by 4 bases, leaving 9 bases between them. Germline V CDR1 and CDR2: KGHDR, SFDVKD. This CDR3 comprises 13 residues. CDR3 amino acids: CATSWGLNQPQHF. The CDR3 DNA reads TGTGCCACCAGTTGGGGCCTTAATCAGCCCCAGCATTTT.

As for this clonotype: This could be a read error, since a much larger clone is one nucleotide away. The chain has TRBV6-1 and TRBJ1-2, with TRBD1 matching over 8 bases. The CDR3 totals 13 residues. In germline, CDR1 is MNHNS, CDR2 SASEGT. In DNA, the CDR3 is TGTGCCAGCAGCTCAGGGGGCTCCTATGGCTACGCCTTC. As protein: CASSSGGSYGYAF.

The sample holds many counts of this clonotype. At one end, the junction sequence differs from germline, possibly due to a read error. The rearrangement links TRBV20-1 to TRBJ1-5, with TRBD1 as a possible D gene (5 bases). The CDR3 totals 13 residues. Per the germline V gene, CDR1 is DFQATT and CDR2 is SNEGSKA (reference sequence). CDR3 in DNA: TGCAGTGCTAGATTGCCGGGGACGGAACGATCACTCTTT. Translated, it gives CSARLPGTERSLF.

The chain links TRBV20-1 to TRBJ1-6; no definite D call. Trimming left V 4 bases short and J 9 bases short, with 19 bases between. Germline CDR1 is DFQATT and CDR2 is SNEGSKA (reference sequence). This CDR3 contains 15 residues. The CDR3 sequence: CSATQTRTASSPLHF. The CDR3 nucleotides read TGCAGTGCTACTCAAACCCGGACGGCTAGTTCACCCCTCCACTTT.

This clonotype was recorded many times. The J gene is TRBJ2-5, the V gene TRBV2; no firm D call. Between the trimmed V and J ends, which lost 8 bases and 3 bases, there was a span of 7 bases. This CDR3 has 11 residues. Germline V gene data show CDR1 as SNHLY and CDR2 as FYNNEI. This chain's CDR3 is CASQWEETQYF. The CDR3, as DNA: TGTGCCAGCCAGTGGGAAGAGACCCAGTACTTC.

This sequence joins TRBV28 and TRBJ2-5; TRBD1 matches at 8 bases. Germline V gene sequence: CDR1 MDHEN, CDR2 SYDVKM. The CDR3 runs to 17 residues. The junction had 11 bases not matched to a gene; V was cut back by 0 bases and J by 5 bases. In nucleotides, the CDR3 is TGTGCCAGCAGTTTATGGGGTCGACAGGGGCCAGGGGAGACCCAGTACTTC. Its translation: CASSLWGRQGPGETQYF.

A word on this clonotype: A much larger clone differs from this one at a single base, so this may be a read error. This likely comes from a read error, as the CDR3 has no conserved phenylalanine or tryptophan at its end. The J gene is TRBJ2-5, the V gene TRBV9, with 10 positions matching TRBD2. The CDR3 extends over 16 amino acids. V trimming: 3 bases; J trimming: 2 bases; junction bases outside the gene matches: 7. CDR1 SGDLS and CDR2 YYNGEE come from the germline V gene. CDR3 sequence: CASSAIGLAAQETQYL. In DNA form, the CDR3 reads TGTGCCAGCAGCGCGATAGGACTAGCGGCACAAGAGACCCAGTACCTC.

This clonotype was seen a handful of times. This chain joins TRBV6-2 or TRBV6-3 and TRBJ1-2; D call uncertain. The CDR3 runs 15 residues. The germline CDR1 and CDR2 sequences are MNHEY and SVGEGT. V was clipped by 0 bases and J by 4 bases, with 12 bases between them. The chain's CDR3 is CASSYSIISFYGYTF. The CDR3 nucleotides are TGTGCCAGCAGTTACTCGATCATAAGTTTCTATGGCTACACCTTC.

The CDR3 protein is CSVETGEGGNQPQHF. CDR3 DNA: TGCAGCGTTGAGACAGGGGAAGGCGGCAATCAGCCCCAGCATTTT. The rearrangement links TRBV29-1 to TRBJ1-5; TRBD1 aligns across 8 bases. Losses at the gene ends were 3 bases for V and 2 bases for J; bases not matched to a gene: 6. Germline CDR1 SQVTM, CDR2 ANQGSEA. This CDR3 has 15 amino acids. Full variable domain (remainder filled in from reference TRBV29-1 and TRBJ1-5): SAVISQKPSRDICQRGTSLTIQCQVDSQVTMMFWYRQQPGQSLTLIATANQGSEATYESGFVIDKFPISRPNLTFSTLTVSNMSPEDSSIYLCSVETGEGGNQPQHFGDGTRLSIL.